The next 20 T cell receptor beta chains were all read from a single sample in a study of control samples from healthy donors and cancer patients. Here immunoSEQ multiplex PCR was the method, and the copy in TCRdb shows in-frame clones only, minus some. The sample lists 35,000 to 45,000 clones, around 78% seen once, with 40% to 50% in the top ten. The material sequenced was blood. These receptors came from a man in his 60s in good health.

The gene calls are TRBV5-1 and TRBJ1-4; D call uncertain. CDR3 size: 15 residues. V lost 0 bases to trimming and J lost 7 bases, with 13 bases between them. CDR1 and CDR2 (germline): SGHRS, YFSETQ. CDR3 amino acids: CASSLGDPRGEKLFF. CDR3 coding DNA: TGCGCCAGCAGCTTGGGTGACCCGAGAGGTGAAAAACTGTTTTTT.

This chain links TRBV4-1 with TRBJ2-2; TRBD1 matches 7 bases. The length of the CDR3 is 21 residues. Germline loops: CDR1 MGHRA, CDR2 YSYEKL. With V trimmed by 4 bases and J by 2 bases, 22 bases remained unmatched. The CDR3 DNA reads as TGCGCCAGCAGCCCTTACCGGCGATCCCTCCCAGGGGGTGCTAACACCGGGGAGCTGTTTTTT. This gives the protein CASSPYRRSLPGGANTGELFF.

The chain is built from TRBV6-2 or TRBV6-3 and TRBJ1-1; 7 bases map to TRBD1. The J segment lost 1 base and the V segment lost 2 bases, leaving 7 bases of the junction unmatched. The V gene's germline CDR1 is MNHEY and CDR2 SVGEGT. This CDR3 has 16 amino acids. The CDR3 sequence: CASSYGLGQPNTEAFF. DNA of the CDR3: TGTGCCAGCAGTTACGGATTGGGACAGCCGAACACTGAAGCTTTCTTT.

The V and J genes are TRBV19 and TRBJ1-1; TRBD1 matches 10 bases. The CDR3 extends over 19 amino acids. Trimming cost V 5 bases and J 0 bases; bases outside gene matches: 15. Germline V lookup: CDR1 LNHDA, CDR2 SQIVND (reference sequence). The CDR3 loop reads CASSSHRSWDRGVNTEAFF. The CDR3 DNA sequence: TGTGCCAGTAGTTCCCATCGATCCTGGGACAGGGGAGTGAACACTGAAGCTTTCTTT.

The chain employs TRBV5-1 and TRBJ2-1; D is possibly TRBD2 (5 bases). The CDR3 is 14 amino acids. Deletions cut 1 base from V and 6 bases from J, with 11 bases between. Germline V gene data show CDR1 as SGHRS and CDR2 as YFSETQ. CDR3 region: CASSLLSVVNEQFF. CDR3 bases: TGCGCCAGCAGCTTGCTTAGCGTCGTCAATGAGCAGTTCTTC.

This sequence joins TRBV18 and TRBJ1-2; maybe TRBD1 (5 bases). The CDR3 contains 16 residues. Trimming took off 3 bases at V and 3 bases at J, with 17 bases between the two ends. CDR1 is KGHSH, CDR2 LQKENI, per germline. The CDR3 nucleotides are TGTGCCAGCTCACCCGGTACGGGGCTCCGGGACTATGGCTACACCTTC. It encodes CASSPGTGLRDYGYTF.

The chain uses TRBV27 and TRBJ2-3; unclear D gene. Germline CDR1 reads MNHEY; CDR2 reads SMNVEV (reference sequence). V was clipped by 6 bases and J by 3 bases, with 13 bases between them. The CDR3 loop spans 14 amino acids. This CDR3 reads CASSPLGRTDTQYF. The DNA of the CDR3 is TGTGCCAGCAGCCCCCTCGGACGGACAGATACGCAGTATTTT.

For the CDR3, the DNA is TGTGCCAGCAGTTCGGGACAGGGCATCTATGGCTACACCTTC. Its protein product is CASSSGQGIYGYTF. The rearrangement joins TRBV28 to TRBJ1-2, with 9 bases identical to TRBD1. CDR1 and CDR2 (germline): MDHEN, SYDVKM. The length of the CDR3 is 14 residues. The V gene end was trimmed by 4 bases and the J gene end by 4 bases; junction bases not matched to a gene: 4.

The chain carries TRBV5-6 and TRBJ2-3, with 8 positions matching TRBD2. V lost 5 bases to trimming and J lost 2 bases; unmatched junction nucleotides: 10. There are 16 residues in the CDR3. The germline V gene has CDR1 SGHDT and CDR2 YYEEEE. DNA for the CDR3: TGTGCCAGCAGTAGACAACTAGCGGCATACACAGATACGCAGTATTTT. Protein sequence: CASSRQLAAYTDTQYF. Filled out from reference TRBV5-6 and TRBJ2-3, the complete variable domain reads DAGVTQSPTHLIKTRGQQVTLRCSPKSGHDTVSWYQQALGQGPQFIFQYYEEEERQRGNFPDRFSGHQFPNYSSELNVNALLLGDSALYLCASSRQLAAYTDTQYFGPGTRLTVL.

This chain uses TRBV6-6 with TRBJ1-1, with 9 bases that match TRBD1. Unmatched junction bases numbered 5, after V lost 5 bases and J lost 1 base. The germline V gene encodes CDR1 MNHNY and CDR2 SVGAGI (reference sequence). The CDR3 length is 15 residues. The CDR3 sequence: CASSRDRAGNTEAFF. As DNA, the CDR3 is TGTGCCAGCAGTCGGGACAGGGCCGGGAACACTGAAGCTTTCTTT.

V usage is TRBV3-1 (or the pseudogene TRBV3-2) and J usage is TRBJ1-1; D is undetermined. The length of the CDR3 is 14 residues. CDR1 is LGHDT, CDR2 YNNKEL, per germline (reference sequence). V was clipped by 4 bases and J by 5 bases, with 14 bases between them. The DNA of the CDR3 is TGTGCCAGCAGCCTTCAAGGGCGTGGGACTGAAGCTTTCTTT. It codes for CASSLQGRGTEAFF.

The V call is TRBV6-5, the J call TRBJ1-1; D may be TRBD1 (6 bases). Germline loops: CDR1 MNHEY, CDR2 SVGAGI. V dropped 0 bases and J dropped 5 bases, with 10 bases sitting between them. The CDR3 runs to 14 residues. The CDR3 here is CASSYSGGRTEAFF. Here the CDR3 DNA reads TGTGCCAGCAGTTACTCAGGGGGACGTACTGAAGCTTTCTTT.

This clone was recorded only once. The V and J genes are TRBV6-5 and TRBJ1-1; no reliable D call. This CDR3 spans 14 amino acids. V was pared by 6 bases and J by 5 bases, with 16 bases between. CDR1 is MNHEY and CDR2 is SVGAGI in the germline V gene. The CDR3 nucleotides are TGTGCCAGCAGGGAGGGTTGGGTCAAGACTGAAGCTTTCTTT. This codes for CASREGWVKTEAFF.

This rearrangement joins TRBV27 to TRBJ1-4; maybe TRBD1 (5 bases). Trimming shortened V by 3 bases and J by 7 bases, and 15 bases separated the two germline ends. This CDR3 region has 15 residues. The V gene's germline CDR1 is MNHEY and CDR2 SMNVEV (reference sequence). CDR3 DNA sequence: TGTGCCAGCAGTTTCGGGGGTTCTCGGGGTGAAAAACTGTTTTTT. Its translation: CASSFGGSRGEKLFF.

This sequence joins TRBV5-6 and TRBJ1-2; TRBD1 agrees at 9 bases. The V and J ends lost 1 base and 8 bases, in that order; junction bases with no gene match: 9. The CDR3 is made up of 15 amino acids. Germline CDR1 is SGHDT and CDR2 is YYEEEE. DNA for the CDR3: TGTGCCAGCAGCTTGCAGAGTCGGACAGGGGAAGGCTACACCTTC. Amino acid sequence: CASSLQSRTGEGYTF. Variable domain in full (rest from reference TRBV5-6 and TRBJ1-2): DAGVTQSPTHLIKTRGQQVTLRCSPKSGHDTVSWYQQALGQGPQFIFQYYEEEERQRGNFPDRFSGHQFPNYSSELNVNALLLGDSALYLCASSLQSRTGEGYTFGSGTRLTVV.

J is TRBJ2-3 and V is TRBV7-8; 9 nucleotides line up with TRBD2. Trimming at V came to 4 bases and at J to 5 bases, leaving 7 bases not matched to a gene. The CDR3 consists of 15 residues. Germline lookup yields CDR1 SGHVS and CDR2 FQNEAQ. The chain's CDR3 is CASSSPAGGGDTQYF. Here the CDR3 DNA reads TGTGCCAGCAGCTCCCCCGCGGGAGGGGGAGATACGCAGTATTTT.

The CDR3: CAWIQRRIPDYGYTF. Here the CDR3 DNA reads TGTGCCTGGATCCAGCGGCGGATCCCAGACTATGGCTACACCTTC. The chain combines TRBV30 with TRBJ1-2; no reliable D call. V was pared by 4 bases and J by 3 bases, with 18 bases between. This CDR3 is built from 15 residues. Germline assignment: CDR1 GTSNPN and CDR2 SVGIG (reference sequence).

The gene calls are TRBV6-6 and TRBJ2-1; 7 bases map to TRBD1. CDR3 length: 15 residues. Germline values: CDR1 MNHNY, CDR2 SVGAGI (reference sequence). V trimming: 5 bases; J trimming: 6 bases; junction bases outside the gene matches: 10. This CDR3 reads CASSRSRDRFNEQFF. The CDR3 DNA follows: TGTGCCAGCAGTCGATCCCGGGACAGATTCAATGAGCAGTTCTTC.

The chain recombines TRBV5-4 with TRBJ1-6, with no clear D. V shed 4 bases and J shed 3 bases, with 8 bases lying between them. CDR3 length: 14 amino acids. Per germline, CDR1 SGHNT and CDR2 YYREEE (reference sequence). CDR3 residues: CASSGRDYNSPLHF. For the CDR3, the DNA is TGTGCCAGCAGCGGGAGGGACTATAATTCACCCCTCCACTTT. The variable domain in full, with the rest retrieved from reference TRBV5-4 and TRBJ1-6, is ETGVTQSPTHLIKTRGQQVTLRCSSQSGHNTVSWYQQALGQGPQFIFQYYREEENGRGNFPPRFSGLQFPNYSSELNVNALELDDSALYLCASSGRDYNSPLHFGNGTRLTVT.

The chain has TRBV20-1 and TRBJ1-2, with 10 bases aligning to TRBD1. The CDR3 sequence is 14 residues long. V lost 3 bases and J lost 8; bases outside the gene matches: 9. Germline values: CDR1 DFQATT, CDR2 SNEGSKA (reference sequence). The DNA of the CDR3 is TGCAGTGCTAGTTTCGGGACAGGGGCGTCGGGCTACACCTTC. Amino acid sequence: CSASFGTGASGYTF.